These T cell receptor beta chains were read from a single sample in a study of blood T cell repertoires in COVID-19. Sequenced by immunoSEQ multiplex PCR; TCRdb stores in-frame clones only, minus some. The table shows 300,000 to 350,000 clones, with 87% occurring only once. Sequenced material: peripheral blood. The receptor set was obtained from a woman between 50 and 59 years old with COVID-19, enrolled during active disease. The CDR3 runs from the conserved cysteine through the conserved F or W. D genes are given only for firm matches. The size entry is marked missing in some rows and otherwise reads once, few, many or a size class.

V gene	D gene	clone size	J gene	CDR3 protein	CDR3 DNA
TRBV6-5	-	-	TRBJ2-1	CASSPDRSSYNEQFF	TGTGCCAGCAGTCCAGACCGGAGCTCCTACAATGAGCAGTTCTTC
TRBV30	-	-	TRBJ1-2	CAWSWGDGYTF	TGTGCCTGGAGCTGGGGGGATGGCTACACCTTC
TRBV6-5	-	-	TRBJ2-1	CASGRSGNEQFF	TGTGCCAGCGGGAGGTCGGGCAATGAGCAGTTCTTC
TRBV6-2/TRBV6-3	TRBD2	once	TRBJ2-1	CASTPVRLAGGWRNEQFF	TGTGCCAGCACCCCAGTCAGACTAGCGGGAGGGTGGAGGAATGAGCAGTTCTTC
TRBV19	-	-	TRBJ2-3	CASNGGRGSADTQYF	TGTGCCAGTAACGGGGGGCGCGGCAGCGCAGATACGCAGTATTTT
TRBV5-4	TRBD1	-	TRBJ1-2	CASSLGTGRGYTF	TGTGCCAGCAGCCTGGGGACAGGGCGCGGCTACACCTTC
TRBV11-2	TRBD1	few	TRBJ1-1	CASSLWTGNTEAFF	TGTGCCAGCAGCTTATGGACAGGGAACACTGAAGCTTTCTTT
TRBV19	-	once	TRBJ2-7	CASSRVAGPYEQYF	TGTGCCAGTAGTAGGGTGGCGGGACCCTACGAGCAGTACTTC
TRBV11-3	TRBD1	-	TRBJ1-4	CASSLEPGQSNEKLFF	TGTGCCAGCAGCTTAGAACCGGGACAGTCTAATGAAAAACTGTTTTTT
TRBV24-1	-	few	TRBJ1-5	CATSQGGNQPQHF	TGTGCCACCAGCCAAGGGGGCAATCAGCCCCAGCATTTT
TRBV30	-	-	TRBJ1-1	CAWSREGRGNTEAFF	TGTGCCTGGAGCCGAGAGGGCAGGGGGAACACTGAAGCTTTCTTT
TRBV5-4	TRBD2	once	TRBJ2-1	CASSLGAGEVRTEQFF	TGTGCCAGCAGCTTGGGTGCGGGAGAAGTACGGACTGAGCAGTTCTTC
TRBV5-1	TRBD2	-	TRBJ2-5	CASSLGTSGPVGTQYF	TGCGCCAGCAGCCTAGGGACTAGCGGACCCGTTGGGACCCAGTACTTC
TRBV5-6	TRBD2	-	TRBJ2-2	CASSIAGYTGELFF	TGTGCCAGCAGCATAGCGGGGTACACCGGGGAGCTGTTTTTT
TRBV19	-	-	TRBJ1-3	CASSITGRENTIYF	TGTGCCAGTAGTATAACTGGGAGGGAAAACACCATATATTTT
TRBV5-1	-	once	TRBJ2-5	CASSLLGHQISETQYF	TGCGCCAGCAGCTTGTTGGGACACCAAATATCAGAGACCCAGTACTTC
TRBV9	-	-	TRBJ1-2	CASSVGENYGYTF	TGTGCCAGCAGCGTGGGAGAGAACTATGGCTACACCTTC